This T cell receptor beta chain was sequenced during a study of blood T cell repertoires in COVID-19. For the study at large: Sites across the United States, Italy and Spain contributed samples from acute and convalescent COVID-19. From T cells, B-cell-depleted T cells, or PBMCs came the material, which was cDNA or gDNA.

V trimming: 4 bases; J trimming: 3 bases; junction bases outside the gene matches: 4. This CDR3 has 14 residues. The germline V gene encodes CDR1 SQVTM and CDR2 ANQGSEA. As processed by the authors: Estimation of nucleated cell counts was performed using reference gene primer amplification. Assay: immunoSEQ multiplex PCR; the TCRdb copy retains only in-frame clones and omits some. The DNA was the basis for D and trimming; V, J and clone size are from that table. This table holds around 130,000 clones, 75% to 85% found once. The sequence derives from a woman aged 80 or over with acute or convalescent COVID-19. The chain joins TRBV29-1 to TRBJ2-2, with 8 nucleotides matching TRBD2. Specimen: peripheral blood. CDR3 nucleotides: TGCAGCGTTGCAGCGGGGGATTACACCGGGGAGCTGTTTTTT. Translating it yields CSVAAGDYTGELFF.